The entry below describes one TCR beta chain. The antigen is unknown. These data originate in a study of identical twins. Study findings and constraints: Models predicted too little out-of-frame TCR alpha sharing in monozygotic twins.

TCRdb independently ran MiXCR on the 5' RACE reads; one entry per CDR3 protein. This table holds approximately 600,000 distinct CDR3 sequences, under 8.5% found once. V was pared by 5 bases and J by 6 bases, with 7 bases of the junction left unmatched. This CDR3 region has 17 residues. The sample was also reused in another study, on yellow fever vaccine responses in identical twins.

Sequences were obtained from PBMCs. The gene calls are TRBV12-3 or TRBV12-4 and TRBJ2-1, with 16 bases aligning to TRBD2. This TCR derives from a woman under 30 in good health. The CDR3 region has the DNA TGTGCCAGCAGTCCCGGGACTAGCGGGGGGGAGGGCAATGAGCAGTTCTTC. This gives the protein CASSPGTSGGEGNEQFF.